This TCR beta chain emerged from a study of T cells in localized non-small cell lung cancer. General observations from the study: Owing to sequencing of a solitary tumor region, heterogeneity cannot be discounted. In uninvolved adjacent lung, T cell clonality reached its highest value, exceeding tumor.

The protocol was immunoSEQ multiplex PCR, while the TCRdb copy is restricted to in-frame clones and leaves out a portion. The sample has fewer than 45,000 clones, around 86% seen once. About this clone itself: The target antigen is unknown.

This CDR3 contains 11 residues. The germline gives CDR1 GTSNPN, CDR2 SVGIG (reference sequence). The trim removed 3 bases at V and 7 bases at J, leaving 3 bases unmatched. This sequence originates from a woman between 18 and 49 years old with stage III lung adenocarcinoma. The rearrangement uses TRBV30 and TRBJ2-7, with 7 bases matching TRBD2. The sample here was peripheral blood, taken before any cancer treatment. CDR3 sequence reads: CAWRTGGEQYF. The DNA of the CDR3 is TGTGCCTGGAGGACGGGGGGAGAGCAGTACTTC.